Listed here are 2 T cell receptor beta chains from one sample, sequenced in a study of cytomegalovirus exposure and HLA in healthy donors. 60 Vbeta and 13 Jbeta primers were used in PCR. TCRdb keeps only in-frame clones here, not all; method: immunoSEQ multiplex PCR. The sample lists about 110,000 clones, about 80% occurring once. The sample was PBMCs. The origin of the receptors is a woman in her forties or fifties in good health and CMV-seropositive.

The rearrangement joins TRBV7-9 to TRBJ1-1; D is unresolved. V was trimmed by 8 bases and J by 0 bases, leaving 10 bases between them. Germline CDR1 is SEHNR and CDR2 is FQNEAQ (reference sequence). The CDR3 covers 13 residues. CDR3 loop: CASAQQMNTEAFF. Here the CDR3 DNA reads TGTGCCAGCGCTCAACAGATGAACACTGAAGCTTTCTTT.

J is TRBJ2-7 and V is TRBV5-4, with TRBD2 matching over 11 bases. The CDR3 length is 16 residues. V lost 6 bases and J lost 2; bases outside the gene matches: 10. The germline V gene encodes CDR1 SGHNT and CDR2 YYREEE (reference sequence). The CDR3 here is CASTSHTSGRAYEQYF. The CDR3 bases are TGTGCCAGCACCTCACACACTAGCGGGAGAGCCTACGAGCAGTACTTC. Combining the CDR3 with reference TRBV5-4 and TRBJ2-7 gives the whole variable domain ETGVTQSPTHLIKTRGQQVTLRCSSQSGHNTVSWYQQALGQGPQFIFQYYREEENGRGNFPPRFSGLQFPNYSSELNVNALELDDSALYLCASTSHTSGRAYEQYFGPGTRLTVT.